The 27 T cell receptor beta chains below all came from one sample that was sequenced in a study of technical replicates of blood from several donors. Profiled with immunoSEQ multiplex PCR; TCRdb holds only in-frame clones, not every one. The top ten hold roughly 0.37% of the sample, which has 74,000 or so clones, around nine tenths seen once. Sequences were obtained from T cells isolated from PBMCs. The receptor source for this set is a human donor in good health.

The rearrangement uses TRBV6-5 and TRBJ1-3; no definite D call. The CDR3 is 13 amino acids. The V end lost 4 bases, the J end lost 1 base, and 5 bases lay between the germline ends. In germline, CDR1 is MNHEY, CDR2 SVGAGI. The CDR3 DNA sequence: TGTGCCAGCAGTTCTAGATCTGGAAACACCATATATTTT. Translated: CASSSRSGNTIYF.

The chain uses TRBV19 and TRBJ1-1, with D hard to call. Per germline, CDR1 LNHDA and CDR2 SQIVND (reference sequence). The V gene lost 4 bases and the J gene lost 2 bases, with 8 bases spanning the gap. CDR3 length: 13 amino acids. CDR3 in amino acids: CASSTTYNTEAFF. The CDR3 DNA reads TGTGCCAGTAGTACCACCTACAACACTGAAGCTTTCTTT.

The V call is TRBV11-2, the J call TRBJ2-2; D not resolved. Germline CDR1 is SGHAT and CDR2 is FQNNGV. V shed 2 bases and J shed 2 bases, with 6 bases lying between them. The CDR3 is 14 amino acids. CDR3 loop: CASSLYRNTGELFF. The CDR3 coding sequence is TGTGCCAGCAGCTTATACAGAAACACCGGGGAGCTGTTTTTT.

The sample holds a few counts of this clone. This chain uses TRBV28 with TRBJ1-2; maybe TRBD1 (5 bases). Trimming shortened V by 5 bases and J by 2 bases, and 9 bases separated the two germline ends. Germline V gene lookup returns CDR1 MDHEN and CDR2 SYDVKM. This CDR3 contains 13 residues. Here the CDR3 reads CASSTAGNYGYTF. The CDR3, as DNA: TGTGCCAGCAGTACGGCAGGGAACTATGGCTACACCTTC.

Only one count was recorded for this clone. V gene TRBV7-9 combines with J gene TRBJ2-3; D call uncertain. Trimming left V 5 bases short and J 4 bases short, with 13 bases between. This CDR3 spans 14 amino acids. CDR1 SEHNR and CDR2 FQNEAQ come from the germline V gene (reference sequence). CDR3 protein: CASSPPYPADTQYF. CDR3 DNA sequence: TGTGCCAGCAGCCCCCCTTATCCGGCAGATACGCAGTATTTT. The whole variable domain, filled in from reference TRBV7-9 and TRBJ2-3, reads DTGVSQNPRHKITKRGQNVTFRCDPISEHNRLYWYRQTLGQGPEFLTYFQNEAQLEKSRLLSDRFSAERPKGSFSTLEIQRTEQGDSAMYLCASSPPYPADTQYFGPGTRLTVL.

This chain links TRBV27 with TRBJ1-4; 7 bases map to TRBD1. Trimming cost V 1 base and J 0 bases; bases outside gene matches: 8. Germline CDR1 and CDR2: MNHEY and SMNVEV (reference sequence). This CDR3 is built from 18 residues. DNA for the CDR3: TGTGCCAGCAGTTTATTTGGTACCCAGGGGGCAACTAATGAAAAACTGTTTTTT. Its protein is CASSLFGTQGATNEKLFF.

The chain carries TRBV2 and TRBJ2-5, with 9 bases fitting TRBD2. The CDR3 is made up of 15 amino acids. Germline V gene lookup returns CDR1 SNHLY and CDR2 FYNNEI. Losses at the gene ends were 8 bases for V and 3 bases for J; bases not matched to a gene: 10. The CDR3: CASLGLAPPKETQYF. Here the CDR3 DNA reads TGTGCCAGCTTGGGACTAGCCCCCCCGAAAGAGACCCAGTACTTC.

The V and J genes are TRBV19 and TRBJ1-2; tentative D call: TRBD1 (5 bases). This CDR3 comprises 13 residues. Trimming pared 4 bases from V and 0 bases from J, leaving 6 bases between. Germline CDR1 LNHDA, CDR2 SQIVND (reference sequence). The chain's CDR3 is CASSRDSNYGYTF. The DNA for the CDR3 is TGTGCCAGTAGTAGGGACTCTAACTATGGCTACACCTTC.

The chain is built from TRBV5-6 and TRBJ2-7; D not certain. The CDR3 has 13 amino acids. From germline, CDR1 is SGHDT and CDR2 YYEEEE. The CDR3 reads CAASDSQTYEQYF. For the CDR3, the DNA is TGTGCAGCAAGCGACTCCCAGACGTACGAGCAGTACTTC.

In DNA form, the CDR3 reads TGTGCCAGCAGCTTAGAGACAGGACGGGCTTTCTTT. It codes for CASSLETGRAFF. The chain is built from TRBV11-3 and TRBJ1-1, with a tentative D call TRBD1 (6 bases). Trimming took 0 bases from V and 11 from J, leaving 10 bases between them. The CDR3 loop spans 12 amino acids. Germline values: CDR1 SGHNT, CDR2 YENEEA.

The V call is TRBV4-2, the J call TRBJ2-1; tentative D call: TRBD1 (5 bases). This CDR3 is 16 amino acids long. Germline lookup yields CDR1 LGHNA and CDR2 YNFKEQ. Deletions cut 2 bases from V and 0 bases from J, with 11 bases between. DNA of the CDR3: TGTGCCAGCAGCCAATTGTCTAGGGGCTCCTACAATGAGCAGTTCTTC. It codes for CASSQLSRGSYNEQFF.

V and J are TRBV6-5 and TRBJ1-2; D possibly corresponds to TRBD1 (6 bases). The V end lost 2 bases, the J end lost 8 bases, and 18 bases lay between the germline ends. This CDR3 spans 15 amino acids. Germline loops: CDR1 MNHEY, CDR2 SVGAGI. For the CDR3, the DNA is TGTGCCAGCAGTTACATACAGGGATTCCAATCAGGCTACACCTTC. It encodes CASSYIQGFQSGYTF.

V usage is TRBV6-4 and J usage is TRBJ2-3, with D possibly matching TRBD2 (6 bases). This CDR3 contains 18 residues. The V end was cut by 3 bases, the J end by 0 bases, with 19 bases between. Germline CDR1 is MRHNA and CDR2 is SNTAGT. CDR3 bases: TGTGCCAGCAGTGATATAGCGGCGCTTGTAACTAGCACAGATACGCAGTATTTT. This gives the protein CASSDIAALVTSTDTQYF.

V is TRBV30 and J is TRBJ2-5; 8 bases agree with TRBD1. Looked up from germline, CDR1 is GTSNPN and CDR2 is SVGIG (reference sequence). With V trimmed by 4 bases and J by 4 bases, 2 bases remained unmatched. This CDR3 has 12 amino acids. CDR3 bases: TGTGCCTGGACCAGGGGGCCAGAGACCCAGTACTTC. Protein product: CAWTRGPETQYF.

The rearrangement links TRBV5-6 to TRBJ1-1; a weak D match, TRBD1 (6 bases). This CDR3 contains 14 residues. Per the germline V gene, CDR1 is SGHDT and CDR2 is YYEEEE. V gave up 5 bases and J gave up 4 bases, with 15 bases separating them. The CDR3 region is CASSRGGESTEAFF. The CDR3 DNA follows: TGTGCCAGCAGTCGGGGGGGCGAGAGCACTGAAGCTTTCTTT.

The chain recombines TRBV6-5 with TRBJ2-7; 8 bases line up with TRBD2. After removal of 0 bases from V and 2 bases from J, the junction contained 6 bases not matched to a gene. The CDR3 contains 16 residues. Germline CDR1 MNHEY, CDR2 SVGAGI. The CDR3 region has the DNA TGTGCCAGCAGTTACTCGAGGAATAGCGGGGCCTACGAGCAGTACTTC. Translation gives CASSYSRNSGAYEQYF.

The rearrangement links TRBV6-5 to TRBJ2-2; 7 bases align to TRBD1. The CDR3 consists of 15 residues. The V segment lost 5 bases and the J segment 3 bases; nucleotides outside the gene matches: 6. Germline-derived CDR1 and CDR2 are MNHEY and SVGAGI. In nucleotides, the CDR3 is TGTGCCAGCAGTACTAACAGGGGACACACCGGGGAGCTGTTTTTT. Translated: CASSTNRGHTGELFF.

This clone came up a few times. The V gene is TRBV6-5, the J gene TRBJ2-7, with a possible D match to TRBD2 (5 bases). The V end was cut by 6 bases, the J end by 1 base, with 10 bases between. Germline values: CDR1 MNHEY, CDR2 SVGAGI. The CDR3 extends over 13 amino acids. The CDR3 sequence is CASSPGLSYEQYF. The CDR3 bases are TGTGCCAGCAGCCCGGGATTATCCTACGAGCAGTACTTC.

This clone was counted a few times. The rearrangement joins TRBV27 to TRBJ1-1; possibly TRBD1 for D (5 bases). The V and J ends lost 2 bases and 1 base respectively, with 11 bases between them. CDR1 and CDR2 from the germline V gene are MNHEY and SMNVEV (reference sequence). The CDR3 spans 15 residues. CDR3 sequence (DNA): TGTGCCAGCAGTTTAGGGGGGTTATCGAACACTGAAGCTTTCTTT. Amino acids: CASSLGGLSNTEAFF.

The CDR3 is CASSLNPGQGLETQYF. The CDR3 DNA reads TGTGCCAGCAGCCTAAATCCGGGACAGGGGTTAGAGACCCAGTACTTC. The V gene is TRBV7-2, the J gene TRBJ2-5; 10 bases are a match to TRBD1. Germline CDR1 is SGHTA and CDR2 is FQGNSA. Trimming cost V 5 bases and J 4 bases; bases outside gene matches: 10. CDR3 length: 16 amino acids.

J is TRBJ2-3 and V is TRBV10-3; 9 bases are a match to TRBD1. V trimming: 5 bases; J trimming: 6 bases; junction bases outside the gene matches: 12. Germline loops: CDR1 ENHRY, CDR2 SYGVKD. The CDR3 spans 16 residues. The CDR3 DNA reads as TGTGCCATCAGTCCTAACAGGGGGCTTCCCGAGGATACGCAGTATTTT. It translates to CAISPNRGLPEDTQYF.

This clone was recorded only once. This chain uses TRBV4-1 with TRBJ2-7, with D tentatively TRBD1 (5 bases). This CDR3 has 13 amino acids. V lost 5 bases, J lost 0 bases, and 8 bases lay in between. Germline CDR1 and CDR2: MGHRA and YSYEKL. CDR3 in DNA: TGCGCCAGCAGCGGACATCGCTCCTACGAGCAGTACTTC. Protein sequence: CASSGHRSYEQYF.

This chain uses TRBV18 with TRBJ2-7; unclear D gene. Germline V gene sequence: CDR1 KGHSH, CDR2 LQKENI. The V end was cut by 0 bases, the J end by 2 bases, with 11 bases between. The CDR3 has 15 amino acids. For the CDR3, the DNA is TGTGCCAGCTCACCACCTACGACTGATCCCTACGAGCAGTACTTC. Translation: CASSPPTTDPYEQYF.

The chain combines TRBV7-8 with TRBJ2-1; 10 nucleotides align to TRBD2. CDR3 length: 17 residues. V lost 4 bases to trimming and J lost 7 bases; unmatched junction nucleotides: 13. CDR1 and CDR2 (germline): SGHVS, FQNEAQ. CDR3 loop: CASSSRVAGGGRNEQFF. In DNA form, the CDR3 reads TGTGCCAGCAGCTCCAGGGTAGCGGGAGGTGGACGGAATGAGCAGTTCTTC. The full variable domain, rest sourced from reference TRBV7-8 and TRBJ2-1, is GAGVSQSPRYKVAKRGQDVALRCDPISGHVSLFWYQQALGQGPEFLTYFQNEAQLDKSGLPSDRFFAERPEGSVSTLKIQRTQQEDSAVYLCASSSRVAGGGRNEQFFGPGTRLTVL.

This clone has a single count. J is TRBJ1-2 and V is TRBV2; D is unresolved. The CDR3 sequence is 14 residues long. Trimming stripped 2 bases from V and 6 bases from J, with 13 bases between. The germline gives CDR1 SNHLY, CDR2 FYNNEI. The CDR3, as DNA: TGTGCCAGCAGTGAAAAGACCGGGATGCATGGCTACACCTTC. Protein: CASSEKTGMHGYTF. The complete variable domain, with remaining parts taken from reference TRBV2 and TRBJ1-2, reads EPEVTQTPSHQVTQMGQEVILRCVPISNHLYFYWYRQILGQKVEFLVSFYNNEISEKSEIFDDQFSVERPDGSNFTLKIRSTKLEDSAMYFCASSEKTGMHGYTFGSGTRLTVV.

The rearrangement uses TRBV9 and TRBJ1-5; the D gene is possibly TRBD1 (6 bases). Germline CDR1 reads SGDLS; CDR2 reads YYNGEE. The CDR3 sequence is 14 residues long. Trimming stripped 1 base from V and 5 bases from J, with 10 bases between. The DNA of the CDR3 is TGTGCCAGCAGCGTAACAGGGTCCGATCAGCCCCAGCATTTT. Its protein is CASSVTGSDQPQHF.

Notes on this clone: Here the CDR3 omits its conserved ending phenylalanine or tryptophan, so a read error is the likely source. The DNA is left out, because the CDR3 cannot be placed on it with certainty; the CDR3 is given as TCRdb lists it. This chain joins TRBV29-1 and TRBJ1-2. Termini included, the CDR3 measures 11 amino acids. Germline CDR1 and CDR2: SQVTM and ANQGSEA. CDR3 sequence reads: CSVGLTPDTIM.